The 17 T cell receptor beta chains in this list originate from one sample, sequenced in a study of regulatory T cells in long-lasting Graves disease. CDR3-region Arm-PCR and iRepertoire HTBI primers produced the TCR beta libraries. A single record per CDR3 protein comes from TCRdb applying MiXCR to the multiplex PCR reads. The data show over 500,000 distinct CDR3 sequences, around 17% seen once. Time point given: newly diagnosed GD, antithyroid drugs for less than 3 months. With RNA extracted from PBMCs as input, the TCR library was made. These data were also filed under a second study, of T cells in Graves' hyperthyroidism and ophthalmopathy.

This sample comprised peripheral blood mononuclear cells (PBMCs), obtained at new diagnosis, from a patient treated with antithyroid drugs. The receptors stem from a woman aged 30 to 39 with Graves disease.

This clonotype was seen only a few times. The chain recombines TRBV20-1 with TRBJ1-6; tentative D call: TRBD1 (5 bases). Trimming removed 6 bases from V and 9 bases from J, with 15 bases in between. CDR1 is DFQATT and CDR2 is SNEGSKA in the germline V gene (reference sequence). The CDR3 is 13 amino acids. The CDR3 DNA reads TGCAGTGCCCGCGGAGGGGTTGCTTCACCCCTCCACTTT. Amino acid sequence: CSARGGVASPLHF.

This clonotype was detected a few times. J is TRBJ1-4 and V is TRBV9; 8 bases map to TRBD1. From germline, CDR1 is SGDLS and CDR2 YYNGEE. The CDR3 spans 16 residues. V dropped 4 bases and J dropped 5; count of bases not matched to a gene: 10. The CDR3 is CASSRGIGTGNEKLFF. CDR3 DNA sequence: TGTGCCAGCAGCCGGGGGATCGGGACAGGAAATGAAAAACTGTTTTTT.

The chain recombines TRBV27 with TRBJ1-6, with D tentatively TRBD1 (6 bases). The germline V gene has CDR1 MNHEY and CDR2 SMNVEV (reference sequence). Trimming took 6 bases from V and 9 from J, leaving 15 bases between them. The CDR3 length is 14 residues. CDR3 protein: CASRAGGLGSPLHF. CDR3 in DNA: TGTGCCAGCAGGGCCGGGGGCCTGGGTTCACCCCTCCACTTT.

This clonotype came up a few times. This chain links TRBV6-1 with TRBJ2-7; D might be TRBD1 or TRBD2, each matching 5 bases. The CDR3 extends over 14 amino acids. Germline CDR1 is MNHNS and CDR2 is SASEGT. Trimming took 2 bases from V and 1 from J, leaving 9 bases between them. The CDR3 DNA follows: TGTGCCAGCAGTGAACAGGGAGAGTCCTACGAGCAGTACTTC. Translated: CASSEQGESYEQYF.

This clonotype was counted ten times or more. The rearrangement joins TRBV7-2 to TRBJ2-5; D may correspond to TRBD1 or TRBD2 (5 bases each). V gave up 5 bases and J gave up 4 bases, with 17 bases separating them. The length of the CDR3 is 15 residues. The germline V gene has CDR1 SGHTA and CDR2 FQGNSA. CDR3 nucleotides: TGTGCCAGCAGCCCAACCCGCACTAGGGGAGAGACCCAGTACTTC. Translated, it gives CASSPTRTRGETQYF.

This clonotype has a count of ten or more. This rearrangement joins TRBV12-3 or TRBV12-4 to TRBJ1-1; D possibly corresponds to TRBD1 (5 bases). The CDR3 length is 13 residues. V lost 3 bases to trimming and J lost 6 bases, with 11 bases between them. CDR3 loop: CASSFNRGAEAFF. As DNA, the CDR3 is TGTGCCAGCAGTTTTAATCGAGGGGCTGAAGCTTTCTTT.

This chain links TRBV12-3 or TRBV12-4 with TRBJ1-5; D ambiguous. This CDR3 spans 14 amino acids. Trimming took 3 bases from V and 3 from J, leaving 9 bases between them. The CDR3 DNA reads TGTGCCAGCAGTTTCGATACACCCAATCAGCCCCAGCATTTT. Its protein product is CASSFDTPNQPQHF.

This chain links TRBV3-1 with TRBJ2-2, with a tentative D call TRBD1 (5 bases). Trimming took off 1 base at V and 6 bases at J, with 15 bases between the two ends. This CDR3 region has 16 residues. Germline V gene lookup returns CDR1 LGHDT and CDR2 YNNKEL (reference sequence). CDR3 protein: CASSQVRVVGPGELFF. The CDR3 DNA reads as TGTGCCAGCAGCCAAGTCAGGGTCGTAGGGCCCGGGGAGCTGTTTTTT. Supplemented by reference TRBV3-1 and TRBJ2-2, the full variable domain reads DTAVSQTPKYLVTQMGNDKSIKCEQNLGHDTMYWYKQDSKKFLKIMFSYNNKELIINETVPNRFSPKSPDKAHLNLHINSLELGDSAVYFCASSQVRVVGPGELFFGEGSRLTVL.

In DNA form, the CDR3 reads TGTGCCAGCTCACCGACTGATAGCTCTGGAAACACCATATATTTT. Encoded protein: CASSPTDSSGNTIYF. The V and J genes are TRBV18 and TRBJ1-3; D gene uncertain. CDR3 length: 15 amino acids. Germline CDR1 KGHSH, CDR2 LQKENI. Trimming cost V 3 bases and J 0 bases, with 9 bases left between them.

This clonotype was observed many times. V and J are TRBV6-6 and TRBJ2-2; tentatively, D is TRBD2 (5 bases). This CDR3 comprises 16 residues. The V end was cut by 0 bases, the J end by 4 bases, with 12 bases between. Germline values: CDR1 MNHNY, CDR2 SVGAGI (reference sequence). CDR3 sequence reads: CASSYSRGQGTGELFF. DNA for the CDR3: TGTGCCAGCAGTTACTCGCGAGGGCAAGGCACCGGGGAGCTGTTTTTT.

This clonotype was picked up one time. The chain links TRBV12-3 or TRBV12-4 to TRBJ1-5; 11 bases fit TRBD1. The CDR3 is 17 amino acids. Trimming took 8 bases from V and 4 from J; bases not matched to a gene: 13. Written as DNA, the CDR3 is TGTGCCAGCTCACCGACCCTTGGGACAGGGGGAAATCAGCCCCAGCATTTT. It specifies CASSPTLGTGGNQPQHF.

The sample holds many counts of this clonotype. The rearrangement links TRBV7-8 to TRBJ1-2, with a tentative D call TRBD1 (5 bases). This CDR3 comprises 13 residues. Germline V gene lookup returns CDR1 SGHVS and CDR2 FQNEAQ. V lost 1 base, J lost 7 bases, and 10 bases lay in between. Here the CDR3 DNA reads TGTGCCAGCAGCTTAGGGGGGGTCCCTGGCTACACCTTC. It codes for CASSLGGVPGYTF. The full variable domain, its missing parts supplied by reference TRBV7-8 and TRBJ1-2, is GAGVSQSPRYKVAKRGQDVALRCDPISGHVSLFWYQQALGQGPEFLTYFQNEAQLDKSGLPSDRFFAERPEGSVSTLKIQRTQQEDSAVYLCASSLGGVPGYTFGSGTRLTVV.

CDR3 coding DNA: TGTGCCAGCAGCTTATCAGGGGGCGCAGGGGGGATGGCTGAAGCTTTCTTT. It yields the protein CASSLSGGAGGMAEAFF. The chain carries TRBV7-3 and TRBJ1-1; the match to TRBD1 covers 8 bases. Germline values: CDR1 SGHTA, CDR2 FQGTGA. V was pared by 2 bases and J by 6 bases, with 14 bases of the junction left unmatched. This CDR3 contains 17 residues. The full variable domain, with the rest looked up from reference TRBV7-3 and TRBJ1-1, is GAGVSQTPSNKVTEKGKYVELRCDPISGHTALYWYRQSLGQGPEFLIYFQGTGAADDSGLPNDRFFAVRPEGSVSTLKIQRTERGDSAVYLCASSLSGGAGGMAEAFFGQGTRLTVV.

This clonotype was detected ten times or more. This chain uses TRBV12-3 or TRBV12-4 with TRBJ2-7, with 11 nucleotides matching TRBD2. The junction had 9 bases not matched to a gene; V was cut back by 8 bases and J by 0 bases. The CDR3 loop spans 16 amino acids. CDR3 bases: TGTGCCAGCCGGGCTAGCGGGAGGCGCAGCTCCTACGAGCAGTACTTC. This translates into CASRASGRRSSYEQYF.

V and J are TRBV6-1 and TRBJ2-7, with 13 bases aligning to TRBD2. This CDR3 spans 16 amino acids. Germline V CDR1 and CDR2: MNHNS, SASEGT. J gave up 5 bases and V 10 bases, and 14 bases lay outside the gene matches. The CDR3 loop is CATGQGRLAGGHEQYF. The CDR3 DNA is TGTGCCACCGGTCAGGGTCGACTAGCGGGAGGACACGAGCAGTACTTC.

The gene calls are TRBV6-1 and TRBJ2-5, with TRBD2 as a possible D gene (6 bases). Germline CDR1 and CDR2: MNHNS and SASEGT. This CDR3 comprises 12 residues. The CDR3 is CATTEGYGTQYF. CDR3 coding DNA: TGTGCTACCACGGAGGGGTATGGGACCCAGTACTTC.

This clonotype occurred a few times. This sequence joins TRBV7-9 and TRBJ2-1; possibly TRBD1 or TRBD2 for D (6 bases each). The CDR3 consists of 16 residues. Germline values: CDR1 SEHNR, CDR2 FQNEAQ (reference sequence). With 1 base removed from V and 9 bases from J, the gap between germline ends came to 19 bases. CDR3 DNA sequence: TGTGCCAGCAGCTTAGGAACGGGGGCCTCCCAGGGTGAGCAGTTCTTC. Amino acid sequence: CASSLGTGASQGEQFF.